Below are 15 T cell receptor beta chains sequenced from a single sample in a study of T cell clonality in common variable immunodeficiency. The table came from immunoSEQ multiplex PCR; TCRdb's copy has only in-frame clones and leaves some out. This sample comprises approximately 45,000 clones, none seen once only. The sequencing sample was made of peripheral blood mononuclear cells. The source is a person aged 18-70 years in good health.

This clone was counted ten times or more. The read halts 3 residues ahead of the CDR3 end, with the missing end drawn from the germline J gene. This chain links TRBV30 with TRBJ1-1; possible D gene TRBD1, 5 bases. Between the trimmed V and J ends, which lost 3 bases and 4 bases, there was a span of 12 bases. The CDR3 contains 13 residues. Germline values: CDR1 GTSNPN, CDR2 SVGIG (reference sequence). CDR3 DNA (partial): TGTGCCTGGAGCCGAGGGGAGGGCACTGAA. Protein: CAWSRGEGTE. The whole CDR3 reads CAWSRGEGTEAFF. Looking up the rest from reference TRBV30 and TRBJ1-1 gives the full variable domain: SQTIHQWPATLVQPVGSPLSLECTVEGTSNPNLYWYRQAAGRGLQLLFYSVGIGQISSEVPQNLSASRPQDRQFILSSKKLLLSDSGFYLCAWSRGEGTEAFFGQGTRLTVV.

The sample holds many counts of this clone. The CDR3 extends 3 residues past the end of the read, so its final part is completed from the germline J gene. The sample contains more than one DNA sequence encoding this CDR3. The genes are TRBV30 and TRBJ2-6; 9 nucleotides agree with TRBD2. Losses at the gene ends were 5 bases for V and 3 bases for J; bases not matched to a gene: 8. This CDR3 is built from 16 residues. From germline, CDR1 is GTSNPN and CDR2 SVGIG (reference sequence). The CDR3 loop reads CAWRDAGGFGANVLTF. Partial CDR3 DNA: TGTGCCTGGCGAGACGCGGGGGGGTTTGGGGCCAACGTC.

This clone was observed at least ten times. The CDR3 is cut off 3 residues early in the read; its end comes from the germline J gene. V usage is TRBV19 and J usage is TRBJ2-3, with 8 bases aligning to TRBD1. The germline gives CDR1 LNHDA, CDR2 SQIVND (reference sequence). V was pared by 5 bases and J by 4 bases, with 8 bases of the junction left unmatched. This CDR3 has 15 residues. CDR3 DNA (partial): TGTGCCAGTAGTTTCTCCGGGACAGGTTCAGATACG. It is translated as CASSFSGTGSDT. The whole CDR3 protein reads CASSFSGTGSDTQYF.

There are many counts of this clone. The read gets to within 3 residues of the CDR3 end, and the germline J gene fills in the rest. This chain links TRBV10-1 with TRBJ2-2; D perhaps matches TRBD2 (5 bases). Germline V gene sequence: CDR1 WNHNN, CDR2 SYGVQD (reference sequence). This CDR3 has 16 residues. The V end lost 6 bases, the J end lost 4 bases, and 18 bases lay between the germline ends. This CDR3 is CASSPLAGDITGELFF. The sequenced part of the CDR3 DNA is TGCGCCAGCAGCCCCCTAGCTGGGGATATCACCGGGGAG.

This clone came up many times. The DNA ends 3 residues before the CDR3 does, and the rest of the CDR3 is filled in from the germline J gene. The chain is built from TRBV18 and TRBJ2-2, with a weak D call TRBD1 (6 bases). Germline values: CDR1 KGHSH, CDR2 LQKENI. CDR3 length: 15 residues. V was trimmed by 2 bases and J by 4 bases, leaving 11 bases between them. Here the CDR3 reads CASSPKGDFTGELFF. CDR3 DNA, as far as it was read: TGTGCCAGCTCACCAAAGGGGGATTTCACCGGGGAG.

This clone was detected many times. The read finishes 3 residues shy of the CDR3 end, and the germline J gene is used to complete it. The V and J genes are TRBV11-1 and TRBJ2-5; 7 bases are a match to TRBD1. Germline CDR1 and CDR2: SGHAT and FQDESV (reference sequence). The CDR3 loop spans 14 amino acids. V lost 4 bases, J lost 4 bases, and 6 bases stayed unmatched. The CDR3 sequence: CASSSRTGVETQYF. The CDR3 bases that were read are TGTGCCAGCAGCTCAAGGACAGGAGTAGAGACC.

This clone has at least ten counts. Coverage ceases 3 residues before the CDR3 finishes, and the germline J gene fills in the end. The chain carries TRBV10-3 and TRBJ2-7, with 11 bases matching TRBD1. Per germline, CDR1 ENHRY and CDR2 SYGVKD. The CDR3 is made up of 14 amino acids. J gave up 3 bases and V 4 bases, and 2 bases lay outside the gene matches. The CDR3 here is CAISAGQGDYEQYF. The DNA read from the CDR3 is TGTGCCATCAGTGCGGGACAGGGGGACTACGAG.

This clone was recorded at least ten times. The read falls 3 residues short of the CDR3 end, and the missing part is taken from the germline J gene. V gene TRBV5-1 combines with J gene TRBJ2-7, with D perhaps matching TRBD1 (5 bases). The V end was cut by 3 bases, the J end by 2 bases, with 9 bases between. Germline CDR1 reads SGHRS; CDR2 reads YFSETQ. This CDR3 has 13 residues. CDR3: CASSSVTAYEQYF. The covered CDR3 bases are TGCGCCAGCAGCTCGGTGACAGCCTACGAG.

This clone was recorded at least ten times. The read stops 3 residues short of the end of the CDR3; the missing end is completed from the germline J gene. The chain recombines TRBV19 with TRBJ2-1; 11 bases align to TRBD2. CDR3 length: 14 residues. Germline values: CDR1 LNHDA, CDR2 SQIVND (reference sequence). V lost 7 bases, J lost 8 bases, and 7 bases stayed unmatched. The CDR3 region is CASKISGGAYEQFF. CDR3 DNA (partial): TGTGCCAGTAAAATTAGCGGGGGGGCGTATGAG.

The table lists this clone with many counts. The read comes to an end 3 residues before the CDR3 does, leaving the germline J gene to fill in the end. This chain links TRBV19 with TRBJ2-7; 8 positions match TRBD1. The CDR3 sequence is 15 residues long. With 5 bases clipped from V and 2 bases from J, the junction kept 8 bases outside the gene matches. Germline V gives CDR1 LNHDA, CDR2 SQIVND (reference sequence). CDR3 bases read: TGTGCCAGTAGTTCGCCAGGGGGCTCAACCTACGAG. Amino acid sequence: CASSSPGGSTYE. The full-length CDR3 reads as CASSSPGGSTYEQYF.

This clone occurred many times. The CDR3 end falls 3 residues outside the read, so it is completed with the germline J gene. The rearrangement links TRBV19 to TRBJ2-7, with D possibly matching TRBD2 (6 bases). The CDR3 sequence is 12 residues long. V gave up 9 bases and J gave up 5 bases, with 14 bases separating them. Germline lookup yields CDR1 LNHDA and CDR2 SQIVND (reference sequence). CDR3 DNA, as far as it was read: TGTGCCAGCGGGGACTTCTTCGACGAG. The encoded protein is CASGDFFDE. The entire CDR3 is CASGDFFDEQYF.

This clone was seen repeatedly, ten times or more. The sequenced fragment ends 3 residues before the CDR3 boundary, so the rest is inferred from the germline J gene. V usage is TRBV30 and J usage is TRBJ1-2, with TRBD1 matching 7 bases. The V gene's germline CDR1 is GTSNPN and CDR2 SVGIG (reference sequence). The junction had 8 bases not matched to a gene; V was cut back by 3 bases and J by 4 bases. The CDR3 spans 14 residues. The sequenced CDR3 bases are TGTGCCTGGAGGCCGACAGGGAGAGGCTATGGC. Protein: CAWRPTGRGYG. The whole CDR3 sequence is CAWRPTGRGYGYTF.

The table lists this clone with many counts. This CDR3 is CASSSGLVETQYF. The DNA read from the CDR3 is TGTGCCAGCAGCTCGGGACTAGTAGAGACC. This chain links TRBV11-2 with TRBJ2-5; 8 positions agree with TRBD2. The read ends 3 residues early relative to the CDR3; the germline J gene fills the gap. The CDR3 spans 13 residues. Germline V gene data show CDR1 as SGHAT and CDR2 as FQNNGV. The trim removed 4 bases at V and 4 bases at J, leaving 2 bases unmatched.

The table lists this clone with many counts. The sequence runs out 3 residues before the end of the CDR3; the remainder is reconstructed from the germline J gene. The chain links TRBV27 to TRBJ2-1; 12 bases align to TRBD2. This CDR3 is 15 amino acids long. J was trimmed by 2 bases and V by 7 bases; bases with no gene match: 3. Germline values: CDR1 MNHEY, CDR2 SMNVEV (reference sequence). The part of the CDR3 DNA that was read is TGTGCCAGCACCGCTAGCGGGGGGGCCTACAATGAG. The encoded protein is CASTASGGAYNE. The whole CDR3 region reads CASTASGGAYNEQFF.

This clone was counted many times. The read ends 3 residues before the CDR3 terminus; that terminus is restored from the germline J gene. This chain connects TRBV4-1 to TRBJ2-2; 9 nucleotides agree with TRBD2. Germline V gene lookup returns CDR1 MGHRA and CDR2 YSYEKL. After removal of 0 bases from V and 4 bases from J, the junction contained 3 bases not matched to a gene. The length of the CDR3 is 16 residues. CDR3 bases read: TGCGCCAGCAGCCAAGAGGGCGGGGGGGCCACCGGGGAG. Protein sequence: CASSQEGGGATGE. The entire CDR3 is CASSQEGGGATGELFF.